The clone carrying this T cell receptor beta chain has just one count. Its antigen is currently unknown. V lost 0 bases to trimming and J lost 1 base, with 11 bases between them. This CDR3 is built from 16 residues. Germline loops: CDR1 MNHEY, CDR2 SVGAGI. 60 Vbeta and 13 Jbeta primers were used in PCR. Measured with immunoSEQ multiplex PCR; TCRdb has only the in-frame clones, and not every one. This repertoire shows 130,000 or so clones, 70% to 85% found once; its top ten account for 2.5% to 3.5%. The data are from a study of cytomegalovirus exposure and HLA in healthy donors. Study overall: Genetic ancestry analysis placed over 65% of the 410 or so donors that were genotyped in the Caucasian-associated cluster. Study findings and constraints: Later analysis indicated greater clonal expansion among HLA-associated TCR beta chains than among equally common other chains. Earlier results showed most TCR beta V segments being productive about 87% or about 30% of the time. Across donors, presence/absence analyses took sequencing depth to be roughly uniform.

The chain uses TRBV6-5 and TRBJ2-3; TRBD2 might be the D (6 bases). The clonotype originates from a woman between 18 and 29 years old in good health and CMV-seropositive. The sample consisted of PBMCs. CDR3 region: CASSYSKGTGTDTQYF. The DNA for the CDR3 is TGTGCCAGCAGTTACTCGAAAGGGACTGGCACAGATACGCAGTATTTT.